This T cell receptor beta chain was identified in a study of T cells expressing NK-cell markers. Background on the study: Within the sequenced cohort of eight donors, seven exhibited HCMV seropositivity and one was seronegative.

The CDR3 is 14 amino acids. UMIs were included in TCR beta cDNA generated by 5'RACE template switching. TCRdb re-called the 5' RACE reads, yielding one record per CDR3 amino acid sequence without DNA. The sample table sets out roughly 430,000 distinct CDR3 sequences. For this clonotype: Its specificity is unknown.

Overall study findings and caveats: The CD3+CD56-NKG2C+ fraction of several donors was likewise dominated by these clonotypes.

The chain couples TRBV12-3 or TRBV12-4 to TRBJ1-5; no DNA is available, so the TRBD1 call from TCRdb remains unchecked. This receptor was obtained from a woman between 18 and 69 years old in good health. Material: blood T cells: a sorted CD56 or NKG2C T cell subset, CD4+ or CD8+ T cells, or bulk PBMC T cells (not recorded which). CDR3 loop: CASRITGGGQPQHF.